Sequencing of this T cell receptor beta chain was carried out in a study of blood T cell repertoires in COVID-19. CDR3 length: 15 residues. J was trimmed by 7 bases and V by 7 bases; bases with no gene match: 11. The germline gives CDR1 ENHRY, CDR2 SYGVKD. Participants' reported clinical history set cohort assignment. The study counted Cohort 3 donors as recovered given two negative PCRs, clearance, or symptom resolution. Some clones are missing from TCRdb's copy, which holds only in-frame ones; the method was immunoSEQ multiplex PCR. The table includes about 270,000 clones, approximately 90% detected once.

The sample was PBMCs or T cells enriched from blood (not recorded which). The sequence came from a young woman who had recovered from COVID-19. This chain connects TRBV10-3 to TRBJ2-2; 8 nucleotides match TRBD1. The CDR3 nucleotides read TGTGCCATCACTCAGGACAGGGTTGAAATCGGGGAGCTGTTTTTT. Its protein product is CAITQDRVEIGELFF.